The 23 T cell receptor beta chains in this list originate from one sample, sequenced in a study of cytomegalovirus exposure and HLA in healthy donors. PCR involved 60 Vbeta and 13 Jbeta primers. The assay was immunoSEQ multiplex PCR, and TCRdb's table has in-frame clones only and misses some. The sample gives 150,000 to 200,000 clones, over 70% of which show up once; approximately 1.5% is in the top ten. Material for sequencing was PBMCs. These receptors all come from a young woman in good health and CMV-seronegative.

The CDR3 region has the DNA TGTGCCAGCAGTTATTGGGGCCTACAGGGGGAAAAACTGTTTTTT. This encodes CASSYWGLQGEKLFF. The chain joins TRBV6-6 to TRBJ1-4, with TRBD1 matching over 7 bases. The germline gives CDR1 MNHNY, CDR2 SVGAGI (reference sequence). CDR3 length: 15 amino acids. V trimming: 3 bases; J trimming: 8 bases; junction bases outside the gene matches: 9.

This clone has more than one count but fewer than ten. The rearrangement links TRBV15 to TRBJ1-1; TRBD1 might be the D (6 bases). The V gene's germline CDR1 is LNHNV and CDR2 YYDKDF (reference sequence). V lost 5 bases and J lost 9, with 10 bases in between. This CDR3 region has 11 residues. In DNA form, the CDR3 reads TGTGCCACCAGCCCCGGGACAAAAGCTTTCTTT. This encodes CATSPGTKAFF.

This chain links TRBV25-1 with TRBJ1-1; TRBD1 matches 7 bases. The CDR3 has 15 residues. Germline assignment: CDR1 MGHDK and CDR2 SYGVNS. The V segment lost 2 bases and the J segment 5 bases; nucleotides outside the gene matches: 8. The chain's CDR3 is CASSEEGAMGTEAFF. The CDR3 DNA follows: TGTGCCAGCAGTGAAGAGGGGGCGATGGGAACTGAAGCTTTCTTT. The complete variable domain, with remaining parts taken from reference TRBV25-1 and TRBJ1-1, reads EADIYQTPRYLVIGTGKKITLECSQTMGHDKMYWYQQDPGMELHLIHYSYGVNSTEKGDLSSESTVSRIRTEHFPLTLESARPSHTSQYLCASSEEGAMGTEAFFGQGTRLTVV.

The chain recombines TRBV11-2 with TRBJ2-3; D is ambiguous. The CDR3 spans 14 residues. Trimming removed 0 bases at V and 11 bases at J, with 15 bases between. Looked up from germline, CDR1 is SGHAT and CDR2 is FQNNGV. The CDR3 here is CASSLEQISVRQYF. CDR3 DNA: TGTGCCAGCAGCTTAGAACAGATATCAGTCAGGCAGTATTTT.

This clone occurred a few times. The V call is TRBV6-6, the J call TRBJ1-4, with a tentative D call TRBD1 (6 bases). The germline V gene has CDR1 MNHNY and CDR2 SVGAGI (reference sequence). CDR3 size: 13 residues. V gave up 6 bases and J gave up 3 bases, with 8 bases separating them. This CDR3 reads CASRDRSNEKLFF. CDR3 bases: TGTGCCAGCAGGGACAGATCTAATGAAAAACTGTTTTTT.

This chain uses TRBV18 with TRBJ1-5; tentatively, D is TRBD1 (5 bases). The CDR3 covers 15 residues. The germline V and J ends were trimmed by 5 bases and 0 bases, with 11 bases remaining between them. Germline CDR1 KGHSH, CDR2 LQKENI. The DNA of the CDR3 is TGTGCCAGCTCAGGGGCCCCGAATAGCAATCAGCCCCAGCATTTT. It specifies CASSGAPNSNQPQHF.

The chain recombines TRBV19 with TRBJ1-1; D unresolved. The V end was cut by 8 bases, the J end by 4 bases, with 5 bases between. Germline V gene lookup returns CDR1 LNHDA and CDR2 SQIVND (reference sequence). The CDR3 spans 10 residues. This chain's CDR3 is CASVATEAFF. The CDR3 region has the DNA TGTGCCAGTGTAGCCACTGAAGCTTTCTTT.

The chain joins TRBV5-1 to TRBJ2-2; 8 bases are shared with TRBD2. The CDR3 loop spans 14 amino acids. The germline gives CDR1 SGHRS, CDR2 YFSETQ. V lost 9 bases and J lost 3; bases outside the gene matches: 7. The CDR3 DNA reads as TGCGCCACCGGGGGGGACGGATACACCGGGGAGCTGTTTTTT. This translates into CATGGDGYTGELFF.

V gene TRBV10-2 combines with J gene TRBJ2-6, with TRBD1 matching 8 bases. CDR1 is WSHSY, CDR2 SAAADI, per germline. With 2 bases clipped from V and 10 bases from J, the junction kept 13 bases outside the gene matches. The CDR3 length is 17 residues. CDR3 bases: TGCGCCAGCAGTGAGGTTGGAGGAGGACAGGGAGTGAACGTCCTGACTTTC. Protein product: CASSEVGGGQGVNVLTF.

The rearrangement joins TRBV5-1 to TRBJ1-1; TRBD1 matches at 9 bases. The germline CDR1 and CDR2 sequences are SGHRS and YFSETQ. Trimming took 7 bases from V and 4 from J; bases not matched to a gene: 5. CDR3 length: 13 amino acids. CDR3 in amino acids: CASGGTGSTEAFF. CDR3 DNA: TGCGCCAGCGGGGGGACAGGGAGCACTGAAGCTTTCTTT.

This clone was seen just once. The V gene is TRBV5-4, the J gene TRBJ1-2; D gene ambiguous. Per the germline V gene, CDR1 is SGHNT and CDR2 is YYREEE (reference sequence). The germline V and J ends were trimmed by 1 base and 8 bases, with 9 bases remaining between them. The CDR3 spans 12 residues. The CDR3 loop reads CASSLLYGGYTF. The DNA for the CDR3 is TGTGCCAGCAGCTTGTTGTATGGCGGCTACACCTTC.

This sequence joins TRBV19 and TRBJ2-3, with D perhaps TRBD2 (6 bases). CDR3 length: 16 residues. V dropped 5 bases and J dropped 1 base, with 16 bases sitting between them. Germline assignment: CDR1 LNHDA and CDR2 SQIVND (reference sequence). The CDR3 sequence: CASSPRWDLGTDTQYF. CDR3 nucleotide sequence: TGTGCCAGTAGTCCCCGGTGGGACTTAGGCACAGATACGCAGTATTTT.

CDR3 nucleotides: TGTGCCAGCTCACCACCGGGGACAGTCCAGGATCAGTACTTC. Its protein product is CASSPPGTVQDQYF. The chain employs TRBV18 and TRBJ2-4; TRBD1 matches 7 bases. Germline V gene sequence: CDR1 KGHSH, CDR2 LQKENI. The CDR3 length is 14 residues. After removal of 0 bases from V and 12 bases from J, the junction contained 8 bases not matched to a gene.

This chain uses TRBV28 with TRBJ2-3; the match to TRBD1 covers 8 bases. With V trimmed by 8 bases and J by 3 bases, 10 bases remained unmatched. This CDR3 spans 15 amino acids. The germline V gene encodes CDR1 MDHEN and CDR2 SYDVKM. The CDR3: CASGQGQGATDTQYF. CDR3 nucleotide sequence: TGTGCCAGCGGACAAGGACAGGGAGCAACAGATACGCAGTATTTT.

V and J are TRBV6-5 and TRBJ1-1; D possibly corresponds to TRBD1 (6 bases). Germline loops: CDR1 MNHEY, CDR2 SVGAGI. V was clipped by 6 bases and J by 0 bases, with 14 bases between them. The CDR3 has 15 residues. The CDR3 reads CASSYGDTLNTEAFF. As DNA, the CDR3 is TGTGCCAGCAGCTACGGGGACACCCTGAACACTGAAGCTTTCTTT.

The V call is TRBV28, the J call TRBJ2-1; D gene uncertain. The V end lost 6 bases, the J end lost 0 bases, and 15 bases lay between the germline ends. Germline-derived CDR1 and CDR2 are MDHEN and SYDVKM. This CDR3 is built from 16 residues. CDR3 in DNA: TGTGCCAGCAGCTCCTATTTACCAAGCTCCTACAATGAGCAGTTCTTC. It is translated as CASSSYLPSSYNEQFF.

V usage is TRBV2 and J usage is TRBJ1-5, with 7 bases matching TRBD1. The J segment lost 4 bases and the V segment lost 4 bases, leaving 7 bases of the junction unmatched. Germline assignment: CDR1 SNHLY and CDR2 FYNNEI. The CDR3 totals 15 residues. The chain's CDR3 is CASSGQGGGNQPQHF. The CDR3 coding sequence is TGTGCCAGCAGTGGACAGGGAGGTGGTAATCAGCCCCAGCATTTT. Together with reference TRBV2 and TRBJ1-5, the CDR3 gives the full variable domain: EPEVTQTPSHQVTQMGQEVILRCVPISNHLYFYWYRQILGQKVEFLVSFYNNEISEKSEIFDDQFSVERPDGSNFTLKIRSTKLEDSAMYFCASSGQGGGNQPQHFGDGTRLSIL.

The CDR3 sequence: CASRASHEQFF. DNA of the CDR3: TGTGCCAGCAGGGCCTCTCATGAGCAGTTCTTC. The J gene is TRBJ2-1, the V gene TRBV2, with D uncertain. The CDR3 is made up of 11 amino acids. Germline V gene lookup returns CDR1 SNHLY and CDR2 FYNNEI. V lost 6 bases, J lost 8 bases, and 8 bases lay in between.

The chain uses TRBV5-8 and TRBJ1-1; D uncertain. The ends were cut back, 0 bases at V and 8 bases at J, with 11 bases in the middle. Germline CDR1 is SGHTS and CDR2 is YDEGEE. CDR3 length: 13 amino acids. The CDR3 spells CASSLEEQREAFF. The CDR3, as DNA: TGTGCCAGCAGCTTGGAGGAGCAGCGGGAAGCTTTCTTT. Looking up the rest from reference TRBV5-8 and TRBJ1-1 gives the full variable domain: EAGVTQSPTHLIKTRGQQATLRCSPISGHTSVYWYQQALGLGLQFLLWYDEGEERNRGNFPPRFSGRQFPNYSSELNVNALELEDSALYLCASSLEEQREAFFGQGTRLTVV.

The CDR3, as DNA: TGCGCCAGCAGCTTGGGAGAAGGATTGGGCGAGCAGTACTTC. Translated, it gives CASSLGEGLGEQYF. The genes are TRBV5-1 and TRBJ2-5, with no clear D. The J call is uncertain, as TRBJ2-7 better fits the DNA end. Germline CDR1 SGHRS, CDR2 YFSETQ. This CDR3 has 14 amino acids.

The genes are TRBV19 and TRBJ1-5, with TRBD1 identical over 8 bases. There are 15 residues in the CDR3. CDR1 and CDR2 from the germline V gene are LNHDA and SQIVND (reference sequence). Trimming at V came to 5 bases and at J to 5 bases, leaving 8 bases not matched to a gene. The CDR3 coding sequence is TGTGCCAGTAGTGATCCCAGGGGGCGGGATCAGCCCCAGCATTTT. Amino acids: CASSDPRGRDQPQHF.

This clone appeared a few times. The chain uses TRBV7-6 and TRBJ1-4; D call uncertain. The CDR3 is 16 residues long. V lost 5 bases and J lost 3, with 16 bases in between. CDR1 SGHVS and CDR2 FNYEAQ come from the germline V gene. CDR3 sequence reads: CASSLEPGVSNEKLFF. CDR3 in DNA: TGTGCCAGCAGCCTAGAACCGGGAGTTTCTAATGAAAAACTGTTTTTT.

The chain carries TRBV30 and TRBJ1-4, with D possibly TRBD1 on 5 matching bases. The V gene's germline CDR1 is GTSNPN and CDR2 SVGIG (reference sequence). The CDR3 consists of 13 residues. The ends were cut back, 3 bases at V and 15 bases at J, with 20 bases in the middle. The CDR3 region is CAWSPTLWGEVFF. The CDR3 DNA is TGTGCCTGGAGCCCAACTCTCTGGGGGGAAGTGTTTTTT.